This T cell receptor (beta chain) was sequenced for a study of T cells in Graves' hyperthyroidism and ophthalmopathy (dated by TCRdb to between 2017 and 2020). Background on the whole study: Peripheral blood samples were taken at initial diagnosis, before any treatment was given. Following sampling, methimazole starting at 30 mg daily was given to hyperthyroidism patients, and high-dose intravenous methylprednisolone was given to ophthalmopathy patients. TCR Vbeta CDR3 sequencing of approximately 140 peripheral blood samples (roughly 43 ophthalmopathy, roughly 72 hyperthyroidism and roughly 17 progressor patients) is reported in the paper. The approximately 100 discovery patients were divided at random into training and test sets in a 7:3 ratio. Prospective prediction of ophthalmopathy was tested in an independent validation cohort of 18 hyperthyroidism patients and approximately 17 patients who later progressed to ophthalmopathy. To identify TCR V-J signatures that set the groups apart, the researchers used a discovery cohort of about a hundred patients, made up of 40 to 45 with Graves' ophthalmopathy and some 55 with stable Graves' hyperthyroidism. In more than 5 Graves' hyperthyroidism patients, the study also compared T-cell repertoires from thyroid tissue with T-cell repertoires from blood. Summary of the overall study and its limitations: A 13 V-J signature model separated ophthalmopathy from stable hyperthyroidism, with roughly 88% sensitivity and approximately 81% specificity in cross-validation and 80%/75% in testing. In validation, the model predicted progression to ophthalmopathy with 55% to 71% sensitivity and about 73% specificity, a median of about 6 months before onset. Most expanded thyroid clonotypes (frequency above 0.001) were also detected in blood, a finding suggesting that blood repertoires may reflect thyroid immune responses. No statistical method was used to set the sample size in advance, and investigators knew the group allocation.

Concerning this clonotype: No antigen is known for it. The CDR3 end shows no conserved phenylalanine or tryptophan, and so a read error is likely.

At the junction V is shortened by 7 bases and J by 4 bases, with 16 bases in between. CDR1 and CDR2, per the germline V gene, are MDHEN and SYDVKM. The CDR3 spans 14 amino acids, including both terminal residues. Only the CDR3 DNA stays, 42 bases, in frame from base 1. TCR beta CDR3 regions were amplified from RNA transcripts. The first round of RT-PCR for the TCR CDR3 was performed with the HTBI primer set and the Qiagen OneStep RT-PCR kit. The libraries were constructed in a second round of multiplex PCR and then size-selected and purified. Paired-end sequencing of the libraries was performed with 100 bp reads on an Illumina HiSeq2000. Turning to the authors' computational methods: SOAPnuke was used to process the raw data, throwing out any read that contained adapters or uncalled bases, had a mean Phred below 15, or lacked an exact constant-primer or identifier match. COPE v1.2.5 was used to merge the high-quality paired reads, and each unique nucleotide sequence was defined as a clonotype. MiTCR v1.1 was used to align the clonotypes against IMGT TRBV, TRBD and TRBJ reference segments. The analysis included only V-J combinations with a frequency above 0.0001, which together covered around 99% of the repertoires. A TCS score was defined as the ratio between F50 (clonal expansion) and ExV (chaos), using BLOSUM62-based TCRdist between CDR3 peptides within each V-J. Welch's t-statistics and random forest reduced roughly 500 V-J features to 10 to 15, which were used in a naive Bayes classifier (R e1071). TCRdb reprocessing: public reads trimmed at Q25 with fastp, clones called with MiXCR, in-frame beta chains kept. Rows merge per CDR3 protein into single entries with the most common DNA and genes. These V and J calls rely on TCRdb rather than the paper's analysis. The sample yields approximately 480,000 distinct CDR3 sequences; about 20% were counted once. Together, the top ten hold about a quarter of the sample.

Stable Graves' hyperthyroidism was defined as the absence of progression to ophthalmopathy over 18 months of follow-up. Hyperthyroidism patients were aged 18 to 65 years and newly diagnosed, with disease duration of less than 2 months. The study excluded patients with uncontrolled infections, other autoimmune diseases, pregnancy or lactation. Diagnoses were established on the basis of clinical symptoms, serum thyroxine and TRAb, thyroid ultrasound, and orbital computed tomography. Ficoll-Paque density gradient centrifugation was used to isolate PBMCs from under 11 ml of fresh peripheral blood. Trizol reagent was used to extract total RNA, and RNA quality was then checked on an Agilent 2100 Bioanalyzer.

This receptor was obtained from a man younger than 35 with Graves' hyperthyroidism. Source material: blood. The sequence joins TRBV28 to TRBJ1-2; TRBD1 is perhaps the D gene, given 6 matching bases. The sequenced DNA is TGTGCCAGCACCCCTTACAGGGAACTCTATGGCTACACCTTG. Its translation reads: CASTPYRELYGYTL.